These T cell receptor beta chains were read from a single sample in a study of blood T cell repertoires in COVID-19. Assay: immunoSEQ multiplex PCR; the TCRdb copy retains only in-frame clones and omits some. The table includes more than 70,000 clones, roughly 80% detected once. Source material: peripheral blood. The receptors come from a human donor in a cohort sampled during active COVID-19. Each CDR3 is given with its conserved first and last residue. The D gene is left open where the match is weak. Some rows mark clone size as missing; the rest say once, few, many or name a class of expanded clone.

CDR3aa: CASSPPIAGGGTDTQYF
CDR3nt: TGTGCCAGCTCACCCCCCATAGCGGGAGGGGGCACAGATACGCAGTATTTT
v_gene: TRBV18
j_gene: TRBJ2-3
d_gene: TRBD2
len: 17
abundance: .

CDR3aa: CATSEGRTAGPYNEQFF
CDR3nt: TGTGCCACCAGTGAGGGCCGGACGGCGGGCCCCTACAATGAGCAGTTCTTC
v_gene: TRBV24-1
j_gene: TRBJ2-1
d_gene: .
len: 17
abundance: once

CDR3aa: CASSFSSFEQYF
CDR3nt: TGTGCCAGCAGCTTTTCGTCTTTCGAGCAGTACTTC
v_gene: TRBV7-2
j_gene: TRBJ2-7
d_gene: .
len: 12
abundance: .

CDR3aa: CASSQGARWNTEAFF
CDR3nt: TGTGCCAGCAGCCAGGGAGCCAGGTGGAACACTGAAGCTTTCTTT
v_gene: TRBV3-1/TRBV3-2
j_gene: TRBJ1-1
d_gene: .
len: 15
abundance: .

CDR3aa: CASSPPERDITEAFF
CDR3nt: TGTGCCAGCAGCCCCCCAGAGAGGGATATAACTGAAGCTTTCTTT
v_gene: TRBV4-2
j_gene: TRBJ1-1
d_gene: .
len: 15
abundance: .

CDR3aa: CASSERVTGELFF
CDR3nt: TGCGCCAGCAGCGAGAGGGTGACCGGGGAGCTGTTTTTT
v_gene: TRBV5-1
j_gene: TRBJ2-2
d_gene: .
len: 13
abundance: .

CDR3aa: CASSQRQGSGWAYGYTF
CDR3nt: TGTGCCAGCAGCCAAAGACAGGGATCGGGGTGGGCCTATGGCTACACCTTC
v_gene: TRBV7-8
j_gene: TRBJ1-2
d_gene: TRBD1
len: 17
abundance: .

CDR3aa: CASSDGTGGSYEQYF
CDR3nt: TGCGCCAGCAGCGACGGGACAGGGGGCTCGTACGAGCAGTACTTC
v_gene: TRBV5-1
j_gene: TRBJ2-7
d_gene: TRBD1
len: 15
abundance: .

CDR3aa: CASSPRPGLAGVRRSYNEQFF
CDR3nt: TGTGCCAGCAGCCCACGCCCTGGACTAGCGGGAGTGCGACGATCCTACAATGAGCAGTTCTTC
v_gene: TRBV7-8
j_gene: TRBJ2-1
d_gene: TRBD2
len: 21
abundance: .

CDR3aa: CASIPVGYEKLFF
CDR3nt: TGTGCCAGCATCCCGGTCGGGTATGAAAAACTGTTTTTT
v_gene: TRBV12-3/TRBV12-4
j_gene: TRBJ1-4
d_gene: .
len: 13
abundance: .

CDR3aa: CASSITGSSTDTQYF
CDR3nt: TGTGCCAGTAGTATAACAGGGAGTAGCACAGATACGCAGTATTTT
v_gene: TRBV19
j_gene: TRBJ2-3
d_gene: .
len: 15
abundance: .

CDR3aa: CASRPVQGMNTGELFF
CDR3nt: TGCGCCAGCAGGCCCGTACAGGGGATGAACACCGGGGAGCTGTTTTTT
v_gene: TRBV5-1
j_gene: TRBJ2-2
d_gene: TRBD1
len: 16
abundance: .

CDR3aa: CASSLNRGPSYEQYF
CDR3nt: TGTGCCAGCAGCTTAAACAGGGGGCCCTCCTACGAGCAGTACTTC
v_gene: TRBV7-3
j_gene: TRBJ2-7
d_gene: TRBD1
len: 15
abundance: .

CDR3aa: CASSPYRGERDTEAFF
CDR3nt: TGTGCCAGTAGTCCCTACCGGGGGGAAAGGGACACTGAAGCTTTCTTT
v_gene: TRBV19
j_gene: TRBJ1-1
d_gene: .
len: 16
abundance: .

CDR3aa: CASSPGTSGSRADF
CDR3nt: TGCGCCAGCAGCCCCGGGACTAGCGGGTCCCGCGCGGACTTC
v_gene: TRBV4-3
j_gene: TRBJ2-7
d_gene: TRBD2
len: 14
abundance: once

CDR3aa: CASRTGSYDNYGYTF
CDR3nt: TGTGCCAGCAGGACAGGGTCCTATGACAACTATGGCTACACCTTC
v_gene: TRBV27
j_gene: TRBJ1-2
d_gene: TRBD1
len: 15
abundance: .

CDR3aa: CASSSGQGPNEKLFF
CDR3nt: TGCGCCAGCAGCTCAGGACAGGGGCCAAATGAAAAACTGTTTTTT
v_gene: TRBV5-1
j_gene: TRBJ1-4
d_gene: TRBD1
len: 15
abundance: .